This T cell receptor (beta chain) was obtained from a study of beta chain features in type 1 diabetes. This CDR3 is built from 13 residues. The germline V and J ends were trimmed by 4 bases and 5 bases, with 9 bases remaining between them. From germline, CDR1 is SGHRS and CDR2 YFSETQ. The authors reverse transcribed all of the isolated RNA, so sequencing captured expressed TCRB transcripts. Only in-frame clones appear in the TCRdb table, and some are missing; sequencing was by immunoSEQ multiplex PCR. The table includes around 710,000 clones, around 12% detected once. Notes on this clone: Its antigen is undetermined.

Study results and limitations: Type 1 diabetes patients had moderately but significantly shorter TCRB CDR3s in all four CD4+ subsets. Compared with healthy donors, patients appeared to share more similar naive, central memory and regulatory TCRB repertoires. Sequencing from cDNA could over-represent high-TCR-expressing cells.

The chain couples TRBV5-1 to TRBJ2-2; D unresolved. This clonotype originated in a man younger than 40 with type 1 diabetes. The sequenced sample was naive CD4+ T cells from blood. CDR3 nucleotide sequence: TGCGCCAGCAGCATCCAGATAACCGGGGAGCTGTTTTTT. Translated, it gives CASSIQITGELFF.